This T cell receptor beta chain was recorded in a study of blood T cell repertoires in COVID-19. Study context: From the United States, Italy and Spain came samples of acute and convalescent COVID-19. Sources were T cells, B-cell-depleted T cells, or PBMCs; the material itself was cDNA or gDNA.

Per the study methods: From reference gene primer amplification, estimates of nucleated cell counts were derived. Method: immunoSEQ multiplex PCR; TCRdb's copy keeps in-frame clones and lacks some. The V and J calls and clone size were taken over from that table, and D and trimming were inferred from the DNA. The table shows some 220,000 clones, with 82% occurring only once. While infection was still active, Seattle patients were enrolled and then followed longitudinally. Germline CDR1 and CDR2: SGHTA and FQGTGA. With 4 bases clipped from V and 5 bases from J, the junction kept 8 bases outside the gene matches. This CDR3 is built from 15 residues.

Source material: peripheral blood. The chain is built from TRBV7-3 and TRBJ2-3; 8 positions match TRBD1. This receptor was identified in a woman between 70 and 85 years old with COVID-19, enrolled during active disease. As DNA, the CDR3 is TGTGCCAGCAGCTCCAGGGGGCAGGGGGAAGATACGCAGTATTTT. This codes for CASSSRGQGEDTQYF.